This T cell receptor beta chain emerged from a study of T cell repertoires in ileal Crohn's disease. Whole-study context: Median disease duration was around eight years; roughly 35% smoked at surgery. All patients had surgery for stricturing (around 61%) or penetrating (39%) disease. General study findings and limits: Active smokers at surgery had more clonal expansions than non-smokers.

Germline V gene sequence: CDR1 SNHLY, CDR2 FYNNEI. The germline V and J ends were trimmed by 2 bases and 4 bases, with 5 bases remaining between them. CDR3 length equals 12 residues. Around 0.55 micrograms of biopsy DNA per sample underwent TCRB immunosequencing. Clones were read by immunoSEQ multiplex PCR, and TCRdb kept only the in-frame ones, dropping some. The sample has approximately 1,200 clones, roughly 94% seen once. Remarks on this clone: Its antigen remains unidentified.

The specimen sequenced was ileal tissue. V gene TRBV2 combines with J gene TRBJ2-5; D uncertain. The source is an adult with Crohn's disease. DNA of the CDR3: TGTGCCAGCAGTGAATTCGGAGAGACCCAGTACTTC. Translating gives CASSEFGETQYF. The whole variable domain, remainder taken from reference TRBV2 and TRBJ2-5, is EPEVTQTPSHQVTQMGQEVILRCVPISNHLYFYWYRQILGQKVEFLVSFYNNEISEKSEIFDDQFSVERPDGSNFTLKIRSTKLEDSAMYFCASSEFGETQYFGPGTRLLVL.